This record covers a single T cell receptor beta chain. The second PCR ran about 6 to 11 cycles with a sample-barcoded 5' primer and J-beta primers. TCRdb re-called the 5' RACE reads with MiXCR, one entry per CDR3 protein. The table has approximately 800,000 distinct CDR3 sequences, around 45% seen once. This sample stems from a study of blood T cells in healthy people across ages. Germline CDR1 MNHEY, CDR2 SVGAGI. The CDR3 covers 15 residues. V was clipped by 6 bases and J by 1 base, with 13 bases between them. Sequencing was carried out using blood. The chain carries TRBV6-5 and TRBJ2-1; D unclear. The clonotype was recovered from a man of 80 years or more in good health. CDR3 sequence: CASRVSHGSYNEQFF. The CDR3 DNA is TGTGCCAGCAGGGTGTCTCACGGGTCCTACAATGAGCAGTTCTTC.